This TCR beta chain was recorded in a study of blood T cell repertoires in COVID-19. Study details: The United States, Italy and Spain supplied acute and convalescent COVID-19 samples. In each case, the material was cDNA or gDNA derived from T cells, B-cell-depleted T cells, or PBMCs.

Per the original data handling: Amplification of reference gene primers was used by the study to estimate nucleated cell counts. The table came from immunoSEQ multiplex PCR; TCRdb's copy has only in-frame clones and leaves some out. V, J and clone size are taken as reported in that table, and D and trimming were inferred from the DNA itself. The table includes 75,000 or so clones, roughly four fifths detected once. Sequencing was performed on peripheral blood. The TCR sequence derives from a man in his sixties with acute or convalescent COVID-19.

CDR3 loop: CASSRAQGAGETQYF. DNA of the CDR3: TGTGCCAGCAGCCGAGCACAGGGGGCTGGAGAGACCCAGTACTTC. The chain employs TRBV4-2 and TRBJ2-5, with 9 bases fitting TRBD1. CDR3 length: 15 residues. CDR1 is LGHNA, CDR2 YNFKEQ, per germline. With V trimmed by 4 bases and J by 4 bases, 7 bases remained unmatched.